This T cell receptor beta chain was documented in a study of human thymus T cells. Study results and limitations: In unrelated individuals, thymic repertoires overlapped highly, according to related research. In thymic and blood repertoires alike, V and J usage looked biased.

The CDR3 is made up of 19 amino acids. Between the trimmed V and J ends, which lost 2 bases and 0 bases, there was a span of 20 bases. The germline V gene encodes CDR1 LNHDA and CDR2 SQIVND (reference sequence). Note on this clone: No antigen is known for it.

Resections from corrective heart surgery supplied the thymus tissue. Congenital heart defects were the reason for the corrective surgery that the donors, healthy Finnish infants, were having. The protocol was immunoSEQ multiplex PCR, while the TCRdb copy is restricted to in-frame clones and leaves out a portion. The sample lists about 130,000 clones, 90% to 95% occurring once. V usage is TRBV19 and J usage is TRBJ1-3, with D possibly being TRBD1 (6 bases). Source material: thymus tissue. This receptor was identified in a boy under two years old with a congenital heart defect but otherwise immunologically healthy. In nucleotides, the CDR3 is TGTGCCAGTAGTATACCGGCAGGGGCGCAATCAAGCTCTGGAAACACCATATATTTT. This gives the protein CASSIPAGAQSSSGNTIYF.